Sequencing of this TCR beta chain was carried out in a study of T cells after posttransplantation cyclophosphamide. Broader study findings: Later post-transplant blood repertoires were often dominated by donor CD8+ memory clones. TRB clonality was highly associated with recipient CMV seropositivity and reactivation.

The related graft donor's blood sample was taken on the day of bone marrow donation. The method was immunoSEQ multiplex PCR; TCRdb's version includes in-frame clones alone and lacks a portion of them. Among some 49,000 clones listed, about 90% were seen once. V lost 6 bases, J lost 1 base, and 12 bases lay in between. The CDR3 runs to 14 residues. The germline CDR1 and CDR2 sequences are KGHSH and LQKENI. With regard to this clone: Its antigen is not known.

Input material: PBMCs. The rearrangement links TRBV18 to TRBJ1-1, with D perhaps matching TRBD1 (6 bases). The TCR was taken from a woman aged 45-60 years in good health and a related stem cell transplant donor. CDR3 nucleotides: TGTGCCAGCTCTCCAGGGGCCAGGAACACTGAAGCTTTCTTT. Residues: CASSPGARNTEAFF.